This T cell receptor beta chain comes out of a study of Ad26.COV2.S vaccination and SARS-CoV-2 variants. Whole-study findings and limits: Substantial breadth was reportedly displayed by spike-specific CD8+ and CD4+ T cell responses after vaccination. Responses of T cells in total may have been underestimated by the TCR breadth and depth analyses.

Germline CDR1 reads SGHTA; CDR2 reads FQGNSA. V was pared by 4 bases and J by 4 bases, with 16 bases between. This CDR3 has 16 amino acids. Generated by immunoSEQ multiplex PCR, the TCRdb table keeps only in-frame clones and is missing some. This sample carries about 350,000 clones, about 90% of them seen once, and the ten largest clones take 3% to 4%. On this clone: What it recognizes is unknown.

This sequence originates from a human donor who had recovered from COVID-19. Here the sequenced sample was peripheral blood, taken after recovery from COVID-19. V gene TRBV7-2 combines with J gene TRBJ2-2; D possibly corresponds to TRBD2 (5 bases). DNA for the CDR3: TGTGCCAGCAGCTCATATCTAGTAGGGAGCACCGGGGAGCTGTTTTTT. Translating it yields CASSSYLVGSTGELFF.